What follows is one T cell receptor (beta chain) and its context. This record comes from a study of blood T cell repertoires in COVID-19. The overall study: Researchers got acute and convalescent COVID-19 samples from the United States, Italy and Spain. Sources were T cells, B-cell-depleted T cells, or PBMCs; the material itself was cDNA or gDNA.

Source study methods: How many nucleated cells were present was estimated from reference gene primer amplification. Profiled with immunoSEQ multiplex PCR; TCRdb holds only in-frame clones, not every one. V and J calls and clone size come straight from that table; D and trimming were deduced from the DNA. The sample contains around 98,000 clones, about 85% of which appear only once. The germline CDR1 and CDR2 sequences are SGHTA and FQGNSA. The CDR3 runs 15 residues. V was pared by 5 bases and J by 8 bases, with 18 bases between. This receptor was taken from a man aged 70-80 years with acute or convalescent COVID-19. The chain carries TRBV7-2 and TRBJ1-4; D remains unclear. Sequencing used peripheral blood. CDR3 nucleotides: TGTGCCAGCAGCCCAGAAGCCACGGACTTGGAAAAACTGTTTTTT. Translated, it gives CASSPEATDLEKLFF.